Listed here is a single T cell receptor beta chain. The antigen is not known. As for time point: pre-sensitization, week 0. Described treatment: therapeutic diphenylcyclopropenone sensitization with weekly scalp DPC. Whole blood, unfractionated, served as the material for total RNA extraction. The CDR3 sequence is 13 residues long. Trimming took 6 bases from V and 5 from J, leaving 12 bases between them. The germline CDR1 and CDR2 sequences are KGHDR and SFDVKD. The data belong to a study of human T cells and chemical hapten exposure. Study observations and caveats: A positive correlation with patch test score was found for PT1 expanded TCR counts. TCRs whose frequency exceeded 1 in 1000 remained the same following DPC sensitization. Expanded TCRs showed more large CDR3 clusters than pre-sensitization or healthy control sets.

TCRdb reanalysed the RACE reads using MiXCR and keeps one entry per CDR3 protein. The table records about 42,000 distinct CDR3 sequences, under 15% of them present only once. Sequences were derived from whole blood, sampled in connection with sensitization to the hapten diphenylcyclopropenone (DPC). The chain links TRBV24-1 to TRBJ2-5, with a weak D call TRBD1 (5 bases). The clonotype was recovered from a woman in her twenties or thirties with alopecia areata. Some clones in this sample may be carry-over from other donors' samples. The CDR3 DNA reads as TGTGCCACCAGTCAGGGCTCGGTGGAGACCCAGTACTTC. Translated, it gives CATSQGSVETQYF.